These 23 T cell receptor beta chains originate from one sample sequenced in a study of cytotoxic CD8 clonotypes in ibrutinib-treated CLL. The method was immunoSEQ multiplex PCR; TCRdb's version includes in-frame clones alone and lacks a portion of them. There are 150,000 to 200,000 clones in the sample; about 88% occur only once, and 3% to 3.5% lies in the top ten. The source material was PBMCs, sampled at disease progression, from a patient treated with ibrutinib. The receptors shown here come from a human donor with chronic lymphocytic leukemia.

V is TRBV7-2 and J is TRBJ2-1, with 16 bases matching TRBD2. The CDR3 covers 17 residues. The germline gives CDR1 SGHTA, CDR2 FQGNSA. The ends lost 4 bases at V and 9 bases at J; junction bases unmatched: 9. The DNA for the CDR3 is TGTGCCAGCAGCTCACCGGGACTAGCGGGAGGGCTCACTGAGCAGTTCTTC. It translates to CASSSPGLAGGLTEQFF.

The gene calls are TRBV28 and TRBJ1-1, with 8 bases fitting TRBD1. Germline V gene lookup returns CDR1 MDHEN and CDR2 SYDVKM. V was pared by 6 bases and J by 5 bases, with 11 bases of the junction left unmatched. CDR3 length equals 15 residues. DNA of the CDR3: TGTGCCAGCAGCGCCATACAGGGGGTATATACTGAAGCTTTCTTT. Amino acids: CASSAIQGVYTEAFF.

V is TRBV7-9 and J is TRBJ2-7; a weak D match, TRBD2 (5 bases). The V gene lost 5 bases and the J gene lost 0 bases, with 14 bases spanning the gap. This CDR3 is built from 15 residues. Germline V gene lookup returns CDR1 SEHNR and CDR2 FQNEAQ (reference sequence). The CDR3 DNA reads as TGTGCCAGCAGCGGCCGGGGTTCTAGCTCCTACGAGCAGTACTTC. Translating gives CASSGRGSSSYEQYF.

The chain joins TRBV6-1 to TRBJ2-3; D is uncertain. The CDR3 spans 13 residues. Germline V gene sequence: CDR1 MNHNS, CDR2 SASEGT. V lost 6 bases and J 2 bases, leaving 9 bases between the germline ends. The CDR3 sequence is CASRETVTDTQYF. CDR3 nucleotides: TGTGCCAGCAGAGAGACGGTCACAGATACGCAGTATTTT.

The V gene is TRBV11-3, the J gene TRBJ2-3, with 8 bases identical to TRBD1. CDR1 and CDR2 from the germline V gene are SGHNT and YENEEA. Germline trimming cut 4 bases from V and 5 bases from J; bases unmatched to any gene: 14. The CDR3 contains 17 residues. The CDR3 sequence is CASSSTPSRGHRDTQYF. In DNA, the CDR3 is TGTGCCAGCAGCTCCACCCCAAGCAGGGGGCATAGAGATACGCAGTATTTT.

This clone came up a few times. This chain connects TRBV6-1 to TRBJ2-1; TRBD2 agrees at 9 bases. The CDR3 spans 15 residues. After removal of 6 bases from V and 4 bases from J, the junction contained 7 bases not matched to a gene. Germline loops: CDR1 MNHNS, CDR2 SASEGT. The CDR3 DNA reads TGTGCCAGCAGGGGCGGCCTAGCGGGATACAATGAGCAGTTCTTC. It yields the protein CASRGGLAGYNEQFF.

The V and J genes are TRBV19 and TRBJ1-2; TRBD1 matches at 7 bases. This CDR3 contains 14 residues. CDR1 LNHDA and CDR2 SQIVND come from the germline V gene (reference sequence). The V gene end was trimmed by 4 bases and the J gene end by 8 bases; junction bases not matched to a gene: 10. CDR3 residues: CASSTQTGSEGYTF. The CDR3 region has the DNA TGTGCCAGTAGTACCCAGACAGGGTCAGAAGGCTACACCTTC.

The J gene is TRBJ2-3, the V gene TRBV4-2; TRBD2 agrees at 9 bases. The germline CDR1 and CDR2 sequences are LGHNA and YNFKEQ. The junction had 7 bases not matched to a gene; V was cut back by 0 bases and J by 0 bases. This CDR3 is built from 18 residues. CDR3 bases: TGTGCCAGCAGCCAAGATTCCGAGACTAGCGGAAGCACAGATACGCAGTATTTT. It translates to CASSQDSETSGSTDTQYF.

The genes are TRBV5-1 and TRBJ2-7; unclear D gene. The CDR3 is 14 residues long. V gave up 0 bases and J gave up 3 bases, with 10 bases separating them. CDR1 and CDR2 (germline): SGHRS, YFSETQ. CDR3 in amino acids: CASSLESGFYEQYF. Here the CDR3 DNA reads TGCGCCAGCAGCTTGGAATCAGGATTCTACGAGCAGTACTTC.

The chain has TRBV30 and TRBJ1-1, with no clear D. The CDR3 is 13 amino acids. The V gene lost 2 bases and the J gene lost 1 base, with 8 bases spanning the gap. The germline V gene encodes CDR1 GTSNPN and CDR2 SVGIG (reference sequence). CDR3 sequence (DNA): TGTGCCTGGAGTTGGACCCCGAACACTGAAGCTTTCTTT. It encodes CAWSWTPNTEAFF.

The rearrangement links TRBV11-2 to TRBJ2-6, with TRBD1 as a possible D gene (6 bases). From germline, CDR1 is SGHAT and CDR2 FQNNGV. The CDR3 covers 15 residues. Trimming took off 2 bases at V and 1 base at J, with 6 bases between the two ends. CDR3 residues: CASSLTGSGANVLTF. The DNA for the CDR3 is TGTGCCAGCAGCTTAACAGGGTCTGGGGCCAACGTCCTGACTTTC.

The rearrangement uses TRBV6-5 and TRBJ2-7, with TRBD1 matching 9 bases. V was clipped by 5 bases and J by 6 bases; unmatched bases: 8. The CDR3 loop spans 14 amino acids. The germline gives CDR1 MNHEY, CDR2 SVGAGI. The CDR3 DNA sequence: TGTGCCAGCAGTACCTCGGGACAGGGAAGCGAGCAGTACTTC. Amino acids: CASSTSGQGSEQYF.

The CDR3 here is CASSQGRIYGYTF. The CDR3 coding sequence is TGTGCCAGCAGCCAAGGACGGATCTATGGCTACACCTTC. The V and J genes are TRBV7-6 and TRBJ1-2, with D uncertain. The CDR3 contains 13 residues. Germline CDR1 SGHVS, CDR2 FNYEAQ. The V end was cut by 5 bases, the J end by 4 bases, with 11 bases between.

The J gene is TRBJ1-5, the V gene TRBV27; D is possibly TRBD1 (6 bases). Germline V gene lookup returns CDR1 MNHEY and CDR2 SMNVEV (reference sequence). V was cut by 0 bases and J by 15 bases, with 15 bases left in between. The CDR3 consists of 13 residues. The chain's CDR3 is CASSLSSQGRLHF. CDR3 DNA sequence: TGTGCCAGCAGTTTATCGTCACAGGGCCGCCTGCATTTT.

The genes are TRBV30 and TRBJ1-1; tentative D call: TRBD1 (6 bases). This CDR3 has 14 amino acids. Germline CDR1 reads GTSNPN; CDR2 reads SVGIG (reference sequence). The V end lost 2 bases, the J end lost 1 base, and 11 bases lay between the germline ends. The CDR3 sequence: CAWSRGGQNTEAFF. DNA for the CDR3: TGTGCCTGGAGTAGAGGGGGGCAGAACACTGAAGCTTTCTTT.

This rearrangement joins TRBV11-3 to TRBJ2-5; 9 nucleotides line up with TRBD2. CDR3 length equals 14 residues. V shed 5 bases and J 5 bases; nucleotides not matched to a gene: 6. Germline CDR1 is SGHNT and CDR2 is YENEEA. The CDR3 region is CASSTGLAGETQYF. CDR3 nucleotide sequence: TGTGCCAGCAGCACGGGACTAGCAGGGGAGACCCAGTACTTC.

The chain carries TRBV27 and TRBJ1-4; possible D gene TRBD1, 6 bases. CDR3 length: 17 residues. The V gene lost 7 bases and the J gene lost 3 bases, with 21 bases spanning the gap. The germline gives CDR1 MNHEY, CDR2 SMNVEV (reference sequence). CDR3 loop: CASTHTRGWGANEKLFF. The CDR3 bases are TGTGCCAGCACCCATACCAGGGGTTGGGGAGCTAATGAAAAACTGTTTTTT.

The gene calls are TRBV19 and TRBJ2-6; the D is unclear. The CDR3 has 16 amino acids. The V end was cut by 3 bases, the J end by 0 bases, with 9 bases between. Germline V gives CDR1 LNHDA, CDR2 SQIVND (reference sequence). CDR3 sequence: CASSINLNSGANVLTF. The CDR3 bases are TGTGCCAGTAGTATCAATTTGAACTCTGGGGCCAACGTCCTGACTTTC.

This clone has only one observation. The gene calls are TRBV5-8 and TRBJ2-7; unclear D gene. CDR3 size: 15 residues. Germline assignment: CDR1 SGHTS and CDR2 YDEGEE. Trimming left V 4 bases short and J 11 bases short, with 25 bases between. The DNA for the CDR3 is TGTGCCAGCAGCCAGAGTAGGGTAGCCGGGCCCCGAGAGTACTTC. The encoded protein is CASSQSRVAGPREYF.

The chain uses TRBV5-5 and TRBJ2-1; D perhaps matches TRBD2 (6 bases). Trimming took off 4 bases at V and 0 bases at J, with 14 bases between the two ends. CDR1 is SGHKS and CDR2 is YYEKEE in the germline V gene (reference sequence). CDR3 length: 16 amino acids. The CDR3 sequence: CASSPARGNSYNEQFF. CDR3 nucleotide sequence: TGTGCCAGCAGCCCGGCCCGCGGGAACTCCTACAATGAGCAGTTCTTC.

The chain joins TRBV27 to TRBJ2-7; D is tentatively TRBD1 or TRBD2 (6 bases each). This CDR3 is 15 amino acids long. Germline V CDR1 and CDR2: MNHEY, SMNVEV (reference sequence). The V end lost 8 bases, the J end lost 6 bases, and 23 bases lay between the germline ends. DNA for the CDR3: TGTGCCAGCGCCGCAGTCCGTACGGGGGCGGTCGAGCAGTACTTC. It translates to CASAAVRTGAVEQYF.

The rearrangement uses TRBV28 and TRBJ1-1; TRBD1 matches at 7 bases. The V and J ends lost 3 bases and 6 bases, in that order; junction bases with no gene match: 7. Per the germline V gene, CDR1 is MDHEN and CDR2 is SYDVKM. CDR3 length equals 14 residues. The CDR3 DNA is TGTGCCAGCAGTTTGATTGACAGGGTCGCTGAAGCTTTCTTT. This gives the protein CASSLIDRVAEAFF.

The rearrangement uses TRBV14 and TRBJ2-2; tentative D call: TRBD2 (6 bases). Deletions cut 1 base from V and 7 bases from J, with 13 bases between. This CDR3 spans 15 amino acids. From germline, CDR1 is SGHDN and CDR2 FVKESK. The CDR3 DNA is TGTGCCAGCAGCCAAGTCGGAGGGTTGGTCGGGGAGCTGTTTTTT. This sequence encodes CASSQVGGLVGELFF.